This TCR beta chain was sequenced during a study of blood T cell repertoires in COVID-19. The CDR3 has 12 residues. V was shortened by 5 bases and J by 6 bases, with 11 bases between the two germline ends. The protocol was immunoSEQ multiplex PCR, while the TCRdb copy is restricted to in-frame clones and leaves out a portion. The sample includes about 440,000 clones, 70% to 90% seen only once; the top ten take about 2.1%. This receptor was obtained from a woman between 18 and 30 years old with acute COVID-19. The specimen was PBMCs or T cells enriched from blood (not recorded which). The rearrangement uses TRBV12-3 or TRBV12-4 and TRBJ2-7; no definite D call. For the CDR3, the DNA is TGTGCCAGCAGTACCCGGTCGGGCGAGCAGTACTTC. It encodes CASSTRSGEQYF.